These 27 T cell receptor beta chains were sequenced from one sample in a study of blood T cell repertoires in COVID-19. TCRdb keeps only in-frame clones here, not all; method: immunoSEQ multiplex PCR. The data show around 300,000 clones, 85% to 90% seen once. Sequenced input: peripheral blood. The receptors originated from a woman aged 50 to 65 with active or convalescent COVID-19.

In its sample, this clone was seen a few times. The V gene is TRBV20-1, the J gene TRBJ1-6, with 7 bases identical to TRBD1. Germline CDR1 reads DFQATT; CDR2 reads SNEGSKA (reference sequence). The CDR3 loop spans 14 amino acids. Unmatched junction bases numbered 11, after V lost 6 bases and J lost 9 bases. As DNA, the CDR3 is TGCAGTGCGAGTATCGACAGGGAAGGTTCACCCCTCCACTTT. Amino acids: CSASIDREGSPLHF.

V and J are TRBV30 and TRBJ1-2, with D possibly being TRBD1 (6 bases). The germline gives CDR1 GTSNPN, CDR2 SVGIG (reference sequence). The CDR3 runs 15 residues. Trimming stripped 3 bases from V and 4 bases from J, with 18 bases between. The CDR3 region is CAWRHLARQAYGYTF. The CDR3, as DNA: TGTGCCTGGAGGCACCTTGCCCGACAGGCCTATGGCTACACCTTC.

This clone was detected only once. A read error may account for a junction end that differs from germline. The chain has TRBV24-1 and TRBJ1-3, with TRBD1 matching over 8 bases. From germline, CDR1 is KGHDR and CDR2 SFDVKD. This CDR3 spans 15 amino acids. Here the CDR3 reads CATSDFPGTGLVHLF. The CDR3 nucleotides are TGTGCCACCAGTGATTTTCCCGGGACAGGCCTCGTCCATCTCTTT.

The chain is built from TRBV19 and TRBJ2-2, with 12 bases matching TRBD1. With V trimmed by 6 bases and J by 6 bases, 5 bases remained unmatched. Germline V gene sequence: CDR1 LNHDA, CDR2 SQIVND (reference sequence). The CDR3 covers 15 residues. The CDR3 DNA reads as TGTGCCAGTAGGGGGGACAGGGGGCGGTCCGGGGAGCTGTTTTTT. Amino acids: CASRGDRGRSGELFF.

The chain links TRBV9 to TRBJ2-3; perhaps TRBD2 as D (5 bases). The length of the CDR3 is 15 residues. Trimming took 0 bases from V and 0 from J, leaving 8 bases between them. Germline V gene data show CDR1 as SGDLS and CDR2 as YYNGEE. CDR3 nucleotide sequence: TGTGCCAGCAGCGTAGGGACTGAAAGCACAGATACGCAGTATTTT. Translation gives CASSVGTESTDTQYF.

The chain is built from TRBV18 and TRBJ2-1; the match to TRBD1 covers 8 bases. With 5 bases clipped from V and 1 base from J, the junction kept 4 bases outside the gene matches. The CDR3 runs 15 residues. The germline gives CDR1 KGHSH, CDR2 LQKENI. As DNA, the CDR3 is TGTGCCAGCTCAGCCGGGACAGGTTCCTACAATGAGCAGTTCTTC. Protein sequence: CASSAGTGSYNEQFF.

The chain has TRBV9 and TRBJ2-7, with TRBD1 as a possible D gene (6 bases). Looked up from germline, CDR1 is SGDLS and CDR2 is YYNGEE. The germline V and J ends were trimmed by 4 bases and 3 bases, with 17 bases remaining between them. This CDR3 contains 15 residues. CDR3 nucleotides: TGTGCCAGCAGCTCCTCCGGCGACAGGCTCTACGAGCAGTACTTC. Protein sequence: CASSSSGDRLYEQYF.

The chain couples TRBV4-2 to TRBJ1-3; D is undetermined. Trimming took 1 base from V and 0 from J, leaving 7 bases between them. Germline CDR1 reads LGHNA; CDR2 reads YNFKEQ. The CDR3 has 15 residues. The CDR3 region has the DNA TGTGCCAGCAGCCAAGTCCTCCCCTCTGGAAACACCATATATTTT. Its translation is CASSQVLPSGNTIYF.

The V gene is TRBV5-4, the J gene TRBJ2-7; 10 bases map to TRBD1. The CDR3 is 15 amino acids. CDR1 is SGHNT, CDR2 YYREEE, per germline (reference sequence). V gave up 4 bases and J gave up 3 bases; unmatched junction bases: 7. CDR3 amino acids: CASSRTGGRSYEQYF. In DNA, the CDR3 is TGTGCCAGCAGCCGGACAGGGGGAAGGAGCTACGAGCAGTACTTC. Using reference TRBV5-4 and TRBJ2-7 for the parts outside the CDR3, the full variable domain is ETGVTQSPTHLIKTRGQQVTLRCSSQSGHNTVSWYQQALGQGPQFIFQYYREEENGRGNFPPRFSGLQFPNYSSELNVNALELDDSALYLCASSRTGGRSYEQYFGPGTRLTVT.

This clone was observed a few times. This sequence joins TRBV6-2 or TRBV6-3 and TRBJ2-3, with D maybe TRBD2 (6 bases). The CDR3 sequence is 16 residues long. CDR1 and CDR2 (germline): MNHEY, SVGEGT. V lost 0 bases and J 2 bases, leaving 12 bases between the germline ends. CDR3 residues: CASSYSDGGTTDTQYF. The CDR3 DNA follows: TGTGCCAGCAGTTACTCGGACGGGGGAACCACAGATACGCAGTATTTT.

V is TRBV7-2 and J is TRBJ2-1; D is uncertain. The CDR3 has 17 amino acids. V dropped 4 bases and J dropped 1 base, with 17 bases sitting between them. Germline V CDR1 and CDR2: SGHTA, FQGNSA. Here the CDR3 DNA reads TGTGCCAGCAGCTCCCCAAGCTCTCCTATTTCCTACAATGAGCAGTTCTTC. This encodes CASSSPSSPISYNEQFF.

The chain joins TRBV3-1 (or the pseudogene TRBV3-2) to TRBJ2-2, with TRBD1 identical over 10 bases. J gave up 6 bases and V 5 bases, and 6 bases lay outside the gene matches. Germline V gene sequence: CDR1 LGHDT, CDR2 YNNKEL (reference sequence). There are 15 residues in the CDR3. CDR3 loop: CASSSRDRGSGELFF. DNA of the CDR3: TGTGCCAGCAGCAGCCGGGACAGGGGATCCGGGGAGCTGTTTTTT.

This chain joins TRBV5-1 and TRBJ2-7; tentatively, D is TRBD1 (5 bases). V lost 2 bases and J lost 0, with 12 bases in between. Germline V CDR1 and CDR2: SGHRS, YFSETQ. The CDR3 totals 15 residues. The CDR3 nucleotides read TGCGCCAGCAGCTTCGGTAGGGGAAGCTCCTACGAGCAGTACTTC. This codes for CASSFGRGSSYEQYF.

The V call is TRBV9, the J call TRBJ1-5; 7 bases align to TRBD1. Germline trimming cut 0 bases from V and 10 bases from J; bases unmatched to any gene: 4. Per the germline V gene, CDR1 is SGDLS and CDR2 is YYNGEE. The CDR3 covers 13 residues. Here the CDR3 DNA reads TGTGCCAGCAGCGTAGAGACAGGGTTTCCCCAGCATTTT. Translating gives CASSVETGFPQHF.

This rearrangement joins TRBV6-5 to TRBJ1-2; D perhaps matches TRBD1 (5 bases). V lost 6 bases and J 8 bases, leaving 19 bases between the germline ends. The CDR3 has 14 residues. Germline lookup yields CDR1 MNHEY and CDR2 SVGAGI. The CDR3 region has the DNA TGTGCCAGCAGCCGCATTATTGCAGGGTACGGCTACACCTTC. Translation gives CASSRIIAGYGYTF.

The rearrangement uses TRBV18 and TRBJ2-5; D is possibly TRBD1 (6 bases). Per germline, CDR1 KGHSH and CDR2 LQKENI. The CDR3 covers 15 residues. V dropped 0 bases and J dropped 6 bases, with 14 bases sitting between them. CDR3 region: CASSPPEAGDKTQYF. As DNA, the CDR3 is TGTGCCAGCTCACCACCGGAGGCAGGGGATAAGACCCAGTACTTC.

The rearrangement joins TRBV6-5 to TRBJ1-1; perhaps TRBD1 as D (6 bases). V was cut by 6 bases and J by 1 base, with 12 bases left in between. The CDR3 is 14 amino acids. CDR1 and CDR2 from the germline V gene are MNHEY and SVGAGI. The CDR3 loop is CASSLQGPNTEAFF. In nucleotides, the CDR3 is TGTGCCAGCAGCCTACAGGGCCCGAACACTGAAGCTTTCTTT.

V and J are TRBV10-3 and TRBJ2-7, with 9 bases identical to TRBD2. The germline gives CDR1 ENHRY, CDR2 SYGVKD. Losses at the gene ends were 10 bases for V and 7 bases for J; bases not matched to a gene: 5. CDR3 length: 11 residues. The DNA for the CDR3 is TGTGCCACTGGACTAGCGTGGGAGCAGTACTTC. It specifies CATGLAWEQYF.

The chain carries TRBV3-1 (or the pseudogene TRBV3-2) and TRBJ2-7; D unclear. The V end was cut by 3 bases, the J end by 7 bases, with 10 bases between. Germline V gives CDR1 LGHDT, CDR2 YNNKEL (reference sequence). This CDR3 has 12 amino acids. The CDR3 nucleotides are TGTGCCAGCAGCCATGGTCAGTGGGAGCAGTACTTC. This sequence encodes CASSHGQWEQYF.

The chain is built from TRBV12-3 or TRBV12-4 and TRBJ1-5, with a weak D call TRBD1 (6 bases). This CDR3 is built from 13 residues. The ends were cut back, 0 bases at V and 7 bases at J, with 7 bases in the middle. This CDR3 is CASSLARGQPQHF. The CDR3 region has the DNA TGTGCCAGCAGTTTAGCCAGGGGCCAGCCCCAGCATTTT.

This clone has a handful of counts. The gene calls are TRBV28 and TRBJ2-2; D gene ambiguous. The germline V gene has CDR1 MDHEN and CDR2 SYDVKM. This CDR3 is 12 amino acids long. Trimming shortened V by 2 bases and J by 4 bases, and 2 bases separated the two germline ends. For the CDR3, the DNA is TGTGCCAGCAGTTTACTCACCGGGGAGCTGTTTTTT. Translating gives CASSLLTGELFF.

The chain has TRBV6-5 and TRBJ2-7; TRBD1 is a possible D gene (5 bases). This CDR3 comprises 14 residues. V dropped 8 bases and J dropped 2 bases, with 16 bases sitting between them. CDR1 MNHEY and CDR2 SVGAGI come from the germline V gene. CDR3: CASGARQGTYEQYF. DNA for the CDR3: TGTGCCAGCGGGGCGCGGCAAGGCACCTACGAGCAGTACTTC.

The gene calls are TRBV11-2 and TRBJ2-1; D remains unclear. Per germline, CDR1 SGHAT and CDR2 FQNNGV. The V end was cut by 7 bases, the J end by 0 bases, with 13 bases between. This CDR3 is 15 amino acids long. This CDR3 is CASTQYSSSYNEQFF. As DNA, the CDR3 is TGTGCCAGCACCCAGTACAGTTCCTCCTACAATGAGCAGTTCTTC.

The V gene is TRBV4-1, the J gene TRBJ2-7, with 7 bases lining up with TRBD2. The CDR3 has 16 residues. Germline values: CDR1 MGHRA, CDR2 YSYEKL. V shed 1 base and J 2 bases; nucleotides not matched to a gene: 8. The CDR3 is CASSQVGGGSPYEQYF. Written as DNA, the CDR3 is TGCGCCAGCAGCCAAGTTGGCGGCGGGAGCCCCTACGAGCAGTACTTC.

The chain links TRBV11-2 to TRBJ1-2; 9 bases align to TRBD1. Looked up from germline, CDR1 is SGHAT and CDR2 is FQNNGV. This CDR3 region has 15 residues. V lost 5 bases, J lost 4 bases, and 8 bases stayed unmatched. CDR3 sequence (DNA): TGTGCCAGCAGCCCGACAGGGGGTCTCGGCTATGGCTACACCTTC. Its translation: CASSPTGGLGYGYTF.

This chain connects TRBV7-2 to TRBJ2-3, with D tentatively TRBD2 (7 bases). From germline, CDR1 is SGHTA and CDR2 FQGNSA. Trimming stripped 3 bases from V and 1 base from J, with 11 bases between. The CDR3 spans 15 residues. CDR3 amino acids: CASSLRGGGTDTQYF. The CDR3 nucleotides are TGTGCCAGCAGCTTGAGGGGGGGAGGCACAGATACGCAGTATTTT.

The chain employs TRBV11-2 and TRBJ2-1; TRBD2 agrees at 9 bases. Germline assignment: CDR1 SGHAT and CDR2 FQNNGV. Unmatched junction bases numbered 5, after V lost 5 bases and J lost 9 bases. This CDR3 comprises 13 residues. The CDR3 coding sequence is TGTGCCAGCAGCCCTGTAGCGGGAGCTGAGCAGTTCTTC. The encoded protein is CASSPVAGAEQFF.